These T cell receptor beta chains were read from a single sample in a study of cytomegalovirus exposure and HLA in healthy donors. This table comes from immunoSEQ multiplex PCR, and its TCRdb copy is limited to in-frame clones, with some not included. The repertoire holds 150,000 to 200,000 clones, around 76% seen once, with roughly 1.9% in the top ten. The sequencing input was PBMCs. All receptors come from a female donor in good health and CMV-seronegative. CDR3s include the opening cysteine and the closing phenylalanine or tryptophan. D genes are given only for firm matches. Expanded clones get a size class; other rows say once, few or many, or leave the size out.

>TRBJ1-2|.|few|TRBV20-1
TGCAGTGCTAGAGATCGGGGAGGCTACACCTTC
CSARDRGGYTF
>TRBJ2-1|TRBD1|.|TRBV5-1
TGCGCCAGCAGCCCACAATGGCCCGGACAGGGTGAGGGCAATGAGCAGTTCTTC
CASSPQWPGQGEGNEQFF
>TRBJ1-1|.|few|TRBV6-6
TGTGCCAGCAGTTACCTACCTCGGGGTGAAGCTTTCTTT
CASSYLPRGEAFF
>TRBJ2-7|TRBD1|few|TRBV27
TGTGCCAGCAGTTTAGAGGGGACAGGGGGCTACGAGCAGTACTTC
CASSLEGTGGYEQYF
>TRBJ1-6|.|few|TRBV10-3
TGTGCCATCAGTGATACAGGCTCCTATAATTCACCCCTCCACTTT
CAISDTGSYNSPLHF
>TRBJ2-5|.|.|TRBV6-1
TGTGCCAGCTCCTTAGGGGGCCAAGAGACCCAGTACTTC
CASSLGGQETQYF
>TRBJ2-7|.|.|TRBV4-2
TGTGCCAGCAGCCAAGATTTTACAGGGAACTACGAGCAGTACTTC
CASSQDFTGNYEQYF
>TRBJ1-1|TRBD1|.|TRBV6-1
TGTGCCAGCAGGGGGACAGGGTTGAACACTGAAGCTTTCTTT
CASRGTGLNTEAFF
>TRBJ1-2|TRBD1|.|TRBV6-5
TGTGCCAGCAGTCGACAGGGGACCTATGGCTACACCTTC
CASSRQGTYGYTF
>TRBJ2-5|.|.|TRBV10-3
TGTGCCATCAGCGGGAGTTCTGGAGAGACCCAGTACTTC
CAISGSSGETQYF
>TRBJ2-5|.|.|TRBV7-6
TGTGCCAGCAGCCGAGCGGGTTCCCAAGAGACCCAGTACTTC
CASSRAGSQETQYF
>TRBJ1-5|TRBD1|.|TRBV10-3
TGTGCCATCGGGACAGATAGCAATCAGCCCCAGCATTTT
CAIGTDSNQPQHF
>TRBJ1-1|.|.|TRBV5-1
TGCGCCAGCAGCAACACCCCAATGGGGGGGAGCACTGAAGCTTTCTTT
CASSNTPMGGSTEAFF
>TRBJ1-6|.|few|TRBV6-5
TGTGCCAGCAGTTACCAGGGAAATTCACCCCTCCACTTT
CASSYQGNSPLHF
>TRBJ1-4|.|few|TRBV6-1
TGTGCCAGCAGTGATGGGGGCGGTAATGAAAAACTGTTTTTT
CASSDGGGNEKLFF
>TRBJ2-5|.|.|TRBV30
TGTGCCTGGAGTGTAAAATACGGGGTAGTGGAGACCCAGTACTTC
CAWSVKYGVVETQYF
>TRBJ2-3|TRBD2|.|TRBV5-1
TGCGCCAGCAGCTTGATGACTAGCGCAACAGATACGCAGTATTTT
CASSLMTSATDTQYF
>TRBJ2-6|TRBD2|few|TRBV7-7
TGTGCCAGCAGCCCCGGGAGGGCTGGGGCCAACGTCCTGACTTTC
CASSPGRAGANVLTF
>TRBJ1-2|.|.|TRBV6-6
TGTGCCAGCAGTTCCGCGGGAGGGCCCTATGGCTACACCTTC
CASSSAGGPYGYTF
>TRBJ2-1|TRBD2|.|TRBV5-1
TGCGCCAGCAGCTTGGATCCTAGCGGTGAGCAGTTCTTC
CASSLDPSGEQFF
>TRBJ2-7|TRBD1|.|TRBV5-1
TGCGCCAGCAGCGCCGGGACAGGGGGCTACGAGCAGTACTTC
CASSAGTGGYEQYF
>TRBJ2-5|.|once|TRBV5-1
TGCGCCAGCAGCTTCCAACAGGGAAAACAAGAGACCCAGTACTTC
CASSFQQGKQETQYF
>TRBJ1-2|TRBD1|once|TRBV6-5
TGTGCCAGCAGTTCTCGACAGGGGGCTAACTATGGCTACACCTTC
CASSSRQGANYGYTF
>TRBJ2-7|TRBD1|.|TRBV4-1
TGCGCCAGCAGCCAAACCCCGACAGGGGGCTTCTCCTACGAGCAGTACTTC
CASSQTPTGGFSYEQYF
>TRBJ1-1|.|.|TRBV6-5
TGTGCCAGCAATAAGGGAGGGAGTCGCACTGAAGCTTTCTTT
CASNKGGSRTEAFF
>TRBJ1-4|.|.|TRBV19
TGTGCCAGTCGCAACCAGGGCTTAACTAATGAAAAACTGTTTTTT
CASRNQGLTNEKLFF
>TRBJ2-7|TRBD2|.|TRBV7-8
TGTGCCAGCAGCTTCAGAACCCCCGGCGGGAGGGGCGGGGGGCCTTACGAGCAGTACTTC
CASSFRTPGGRGGGPYEQYF
>TRBJ1-4|.|.|TRBV30
TGTGCCTGGAGTGTACCGGGAGCAGGGAGAACACTGTTTTTT
CAWSVPGAGRTLFF
>TRBJ2-3|TRBD1|.|TRBV5-1
TGCGCCAGCAGACCTCAGGGGGCCACAGATACGCAGTATTTT
CASRPQGATDTQYF
>TRBJ1-2|TRBD1|.|TRBV5-6
TGTGCCAGCAGCCTCGGGACAGGAGACATCTATGGCTACACCTTC
CASSLGTGDIYGYTF
>TRBJ1-1|.|.|TRBV10-3
TGTGCCATCAGTGAGTCGTTACAGCTGAACACTGAAGCTTTCTTT
CAISESLQLNTEAFF
>TRBJ2-7|TRBD1|.|TRBV7-9
TGTGCCAGCTCGGACAGGGGGTTATACGAGCAGTACTTC
CASSDRGLYEQYF
>TRBJ2-3|.|.|TRBV14
TGTGCCAGCAGCCAAGAACGGGGGAATACGCAGTATTTT
CASSQERGNTQYF
>TRBJ2-7|.|.|TRBV18
TGTGCCAGCTCAGCGGAGCTCTACGAGCAGTACTTC
CASSAELYEQYF
>TRBJ1-1|.|.|TRBV6-5
TGTGCCAGCAGTCCCCTACTTCGAGAGGAAGCTTTCTTT
CASSPLLREEAFF
>TRBJ1-2|TRBD1|.|TRBV29-1
TGCAGCGCCGAGACAGGGGTCTATGGCTACACCTTC
CSAETGVYGYTF
>TRBJ1-2|TRBD1|.|TRBV2
TGTGCCAGCAGATTAACAGGGGATGGCTACACCTTC
CASRLTGDGYTF
>TRBJ1-6|TRBD1|few|TRBV30
TGTGCCTGGACCCCCGGGACAGGGGCAACCCCCCTCCACTTT
CAWTPGTGATPLHF
>TRBJ1-5|.|.|TRBV6-1
TGTGCCAGCAGCGTTACAGGGTCCAATCAGCCCCAGCATTTT
CASSVTGSNQPQHF
>TRBJ1-3|TRBD1|few|TRBV19
TGTGCCAGCCTCCCACTGGGACAGTCTGGAAACACCATATATTTT
CASLPLGQSGNTIYF
>TRBJ1-1|.|few|TRBV5-1
TGCGCCAGCAGCTTGGACACGAACACTGAAGCTTTCTTT
CASSLDTNTEAFF
>TRBJ2-1|.|.|TRBV7-9
TGTGCCAGCAGCCGAGACTACCTCGGCTACAATGAGCAGTTCTTC
CASSRDYLGYNEQFF
>TRBJ2-1|TRBD2|few|TRBV11-2
TGTGCCAGCAGTCGTTTTAGCGGGAGTAGCTCCTACAATGAGCAGTTCTTC
CASSRFSGSSSYNEQFF
>TRBJ2-1|TRBD1|.|TRBV7-3
TGTGCCAGCAGCAAAACAGGGGGCAATGAGCAGTTCTTC
CASSKTGGNEQFF
>TRBJ2-6|TRBD2|.|TRBV6-1
TGTGCCAGCAGTGGGGGACTAGCCTTGTCTCGGGCCAACGTCCTGACTTTC
CASSGGLALSRANVLTF
>TRBJ2-7|TRBD2|.|TRBV11-2
TGTGCCAGCAGCTTAGGGACTAGCGGGAGCTACGAGCAGTACTTC
CASSLGTSGSYEQYF
>TRBJ2-1|TRBD2|few|TRBV6-4
TGTGCCAGCAGTGGGACTAGCGGCTCCTACAATGAGCAGTTCTTC
CASSGTSGSYNEQFF
>TRBJ1-2|TRBD1|.|TRBV6-5
TGTGCCAGCAGTGTGTGGACAGGGAAGGATTCTGGCTACACCTTC
CASSVWTGKDSGYTF